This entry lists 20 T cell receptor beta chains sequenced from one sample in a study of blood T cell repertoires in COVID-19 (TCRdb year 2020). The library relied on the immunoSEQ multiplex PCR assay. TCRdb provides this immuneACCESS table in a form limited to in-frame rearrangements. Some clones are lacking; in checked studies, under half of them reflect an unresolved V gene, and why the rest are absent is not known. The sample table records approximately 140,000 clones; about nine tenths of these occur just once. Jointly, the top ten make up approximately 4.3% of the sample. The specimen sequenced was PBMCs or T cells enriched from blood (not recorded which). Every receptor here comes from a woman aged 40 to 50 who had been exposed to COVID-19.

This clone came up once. The CDR3 sequence: CASSTHSGINEQFF. The CDR3 DNA reads TGTGCCAGTAGTACCCACTCAGGGATCAATGAGCAGTTCTTC. J is TRBJ2-1 and V is TRBV19; D might be TRBD1 (5 bases). The CDR3 loop spans 14 amino acids. V lost 4 bases to trimming and J lost 6 bases, with 13 bases between them. The germline V gene encodes CDR1 LNHDA and CDR2 SQIVND (reference sequence).

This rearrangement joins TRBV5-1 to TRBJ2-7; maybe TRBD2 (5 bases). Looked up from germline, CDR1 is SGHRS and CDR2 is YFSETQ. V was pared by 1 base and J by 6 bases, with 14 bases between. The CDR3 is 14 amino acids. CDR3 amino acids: CASSLLVERAEQYF. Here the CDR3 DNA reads TGCGCCAGCAGCTTGCTGGTAGAGAGGGCCGAGCAGTACTTC.

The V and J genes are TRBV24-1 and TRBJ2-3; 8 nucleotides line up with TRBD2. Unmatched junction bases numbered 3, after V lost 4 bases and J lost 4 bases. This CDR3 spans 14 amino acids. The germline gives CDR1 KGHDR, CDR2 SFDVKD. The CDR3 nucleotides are TGTGCCACCAGTGAGACGGGAGGGCCAGATACGCAGTATTTT. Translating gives CATSETGGPDTQYF.

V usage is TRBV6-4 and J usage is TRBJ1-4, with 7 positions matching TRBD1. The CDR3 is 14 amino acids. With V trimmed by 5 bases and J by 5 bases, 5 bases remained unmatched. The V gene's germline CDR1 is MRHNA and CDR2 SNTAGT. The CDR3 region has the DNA TGTGCCAGCAGTTTGACAGGGACCAATGAAAAACTGTTTTTT. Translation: CASSLTGTNEKLFF.

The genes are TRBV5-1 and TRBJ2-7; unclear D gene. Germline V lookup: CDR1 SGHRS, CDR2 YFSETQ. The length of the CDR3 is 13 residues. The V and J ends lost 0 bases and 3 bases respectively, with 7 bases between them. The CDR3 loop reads CASSLGQDYEQYF. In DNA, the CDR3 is TGCGCCAGCAGCTTGGGTCAGGACTACGAGCAGTACTTC.

CDR3 bases: TGCGCCAGCAGGATAGAGGGGCTTACAGGGCGGATTGGTAACTATGGCTACACCTTC. Translating it yields CASRIEGLTGRIGNYGYTF. The chain recombines TRBV10-2 with TRBJ1-2; D might be TRBD1 (6 bases). This CDR3 has 19 residues. V was trimmed by 6 bases and J by 1 base, leaving 27 bases between them. The V gene's germline CDR1 is WSHSY and CDR2 SAAADI.

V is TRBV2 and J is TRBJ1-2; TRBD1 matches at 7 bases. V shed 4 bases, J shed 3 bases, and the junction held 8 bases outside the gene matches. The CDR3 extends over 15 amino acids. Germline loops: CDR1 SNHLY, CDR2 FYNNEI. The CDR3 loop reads CASSGDGQDHYGYTF. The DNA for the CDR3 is TGTGCCAGCAGTGGGGACGGACAGGACCACTATGGCTACACCTTC.

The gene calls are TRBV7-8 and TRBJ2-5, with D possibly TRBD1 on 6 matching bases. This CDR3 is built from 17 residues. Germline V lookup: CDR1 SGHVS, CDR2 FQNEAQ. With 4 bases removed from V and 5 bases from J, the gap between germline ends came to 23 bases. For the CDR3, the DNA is TGTGCCAGCAGCTCGCAGGGGCTTAGTCCGTTTATGGAGACCCAGTACTTC. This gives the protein CASSSQGLSPFMETQYF.

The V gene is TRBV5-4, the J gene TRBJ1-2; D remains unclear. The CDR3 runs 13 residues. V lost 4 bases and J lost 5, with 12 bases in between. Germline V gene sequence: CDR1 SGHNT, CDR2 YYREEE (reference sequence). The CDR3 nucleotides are TGTGCCAGCAGCGTGGGAGGGAGGTATGGCTACACCTTC. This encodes CASSVGGRYGYTF. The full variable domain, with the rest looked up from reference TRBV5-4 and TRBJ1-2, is ETGVTQSPTHLIKTRGQQVTLRCSSQSGHNTVSWYQQALGQGPQFIFQYYREEENGRGNFPPRFSGLQFPNYSSELNVNALELDDSALYLCASSVGGRYGYTFGSGTRLTVV.

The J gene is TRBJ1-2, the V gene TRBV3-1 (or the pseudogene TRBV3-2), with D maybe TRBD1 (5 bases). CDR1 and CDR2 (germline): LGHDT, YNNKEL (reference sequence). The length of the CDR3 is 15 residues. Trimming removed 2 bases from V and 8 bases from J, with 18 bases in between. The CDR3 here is CASSQPPGLGGGYTF. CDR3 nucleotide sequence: TGTGCCAGCAGCCAACCCCCAGGGCTGGGTGGAGGCTACACCTTC.

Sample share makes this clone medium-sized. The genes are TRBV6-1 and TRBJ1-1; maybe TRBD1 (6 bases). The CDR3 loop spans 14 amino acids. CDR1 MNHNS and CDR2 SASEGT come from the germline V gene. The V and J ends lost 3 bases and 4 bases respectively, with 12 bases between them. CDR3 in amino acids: CASSDVQGSTEAFF. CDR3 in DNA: TGTGCCAGCAGTGATGTCCAGGGGAGCACTGAAGCTTTCTTT.

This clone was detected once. CDR3: CASSRGDTFSDTQYF. The CDR3, as DNA: TGTGCCAGCAGCCGGGGGGATACCTTCTCAGATACGCAGTATTTT. This chain uses TRBV27 with TRBJ2-3; 7 bases line up with TRBD2. The V gene's germline CDR1 is MNHEY and CDR2 SMNVEV (reference sequence). CDR3 length equals 15 residues. The V segment lost 6 bases and the J segment 4 bases; nucleotides outside the gene matches: 10.

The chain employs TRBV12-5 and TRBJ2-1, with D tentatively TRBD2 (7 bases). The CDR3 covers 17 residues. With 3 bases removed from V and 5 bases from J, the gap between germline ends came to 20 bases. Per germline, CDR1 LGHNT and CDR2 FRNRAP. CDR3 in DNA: TGTGCTAGTGGTTTTGATTCGGGGGGCCATACGGACAATGAGCAGTTCTTC. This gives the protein CASGFDSGGHTDNEQFF.

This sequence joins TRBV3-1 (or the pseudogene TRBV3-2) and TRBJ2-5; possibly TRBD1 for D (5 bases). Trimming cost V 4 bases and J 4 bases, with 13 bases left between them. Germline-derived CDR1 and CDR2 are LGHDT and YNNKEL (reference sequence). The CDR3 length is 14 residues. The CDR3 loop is CASSLLGVAETQYF. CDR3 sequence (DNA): TGTGCCAGCAGCCTCCTAGGGGTAGCAGAGACCCAGTACTTC.

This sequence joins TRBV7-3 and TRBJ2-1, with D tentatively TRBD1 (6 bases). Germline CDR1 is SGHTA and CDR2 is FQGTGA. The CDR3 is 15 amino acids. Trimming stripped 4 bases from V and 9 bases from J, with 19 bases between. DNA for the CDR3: TGTGCCAGCAGCTCGAGCCGGTCGAGCAGGGGTGAGCAGTTCTTC. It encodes CASSSSRSSRGEQFF.

CDR3 sequence (DNA): TGCGCCAGCAGCTACAGGGCCTCCTCTGGAAACACCATATATTTT. The encoded protein is CASSYRASSGNTIYF. The chain employs TRBV5-1 and TRBJ1-3, with a tentative D call TRBD1 (6 bases). The CDR3 loop spans 15 amino acids. From germline, CDR1 is SGHRS and CDR2 YFSETQ. The ends were cut back, 3 bases at V and 0 bases at J, with 10 bases in the middle.

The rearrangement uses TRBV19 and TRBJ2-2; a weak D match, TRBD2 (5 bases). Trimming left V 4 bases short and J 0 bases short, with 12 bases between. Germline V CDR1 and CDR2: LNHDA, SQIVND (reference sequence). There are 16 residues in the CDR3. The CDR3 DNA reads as TGTGCCAGTAGTAGGAGGACCGCCCCGAACACCGGGGAGCTGTTTTTT. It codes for CASSRRTAPNTGELFF.

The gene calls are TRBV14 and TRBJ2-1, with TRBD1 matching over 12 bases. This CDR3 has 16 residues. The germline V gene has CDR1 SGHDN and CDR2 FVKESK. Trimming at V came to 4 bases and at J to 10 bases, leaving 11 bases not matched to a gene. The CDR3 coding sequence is TGTGCCAGCAGCCCTAGGTGGGGACAGGGGGCTCGGGAGCAGTTCTTC. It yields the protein CASSPRWGQGAREQFF.

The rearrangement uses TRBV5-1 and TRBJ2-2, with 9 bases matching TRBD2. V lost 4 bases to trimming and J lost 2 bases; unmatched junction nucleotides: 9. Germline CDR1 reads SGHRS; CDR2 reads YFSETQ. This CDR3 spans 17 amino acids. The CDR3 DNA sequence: TGCGCCAGCAGCACCGGACCTAGCGGGGCTAACACCGGGGAGCTGTTTTTT. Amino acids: CASSTGPSGANTGELFF.

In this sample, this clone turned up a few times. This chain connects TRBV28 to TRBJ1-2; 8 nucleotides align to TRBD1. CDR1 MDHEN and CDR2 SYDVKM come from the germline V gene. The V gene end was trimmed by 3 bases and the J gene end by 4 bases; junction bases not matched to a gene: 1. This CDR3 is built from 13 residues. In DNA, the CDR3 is TGTGCCAGCAGTTTCGGACAGGGCTATGGCTACACCTTC. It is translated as CASSFGQGYGYTF.